This T cell receptor beta chain is from a study of cytomegalovirus exposure and HLA in healthy donors. Study overall: As released early, the data held around 80 million unique TCRs from HLA-typed donors. Overall study findings and caveats: Certain indistinguishable V segments, among them TRBV6-2 and TRBV6-3, were excluded. Previously analyzed data showed that most TCR beta V segments were productive at a frequency of about 87% or about 30%.

Comment on this clone: Its antigen is undetermined.

This CDR3 contains 15 residues. Germline CDR1 reads SGHRS; CDR2 reads YFSETQ. Germline trimming cut 3 bases from V and 4 bases from J; bases unmatched to any gene: 3. PCR used 60 Vbeta primers and 13 Jbeta primers. Measured with immunoSEQ multiplex PCR; TCRdb has only the in-frame clones, and not every one. The sample gives approximately 86,000 clones, 85% of which show up once; 6% to 7.5% is in the top ten. The sample comprised PBMCs. This receptor was taken from a middle-aged man in good health and CMV-seropositive. The genes are TRBV5-1 and TRBJ2-2, with 10 bases that match TRBD2. The CDR3 loop reads CASSSRTSGTGELFF. Here the CDR3 DNA reads TGCGCCAGCAGCTCTAGGACTAGCGGCACCGGGGAGCTGTTTTTT. The whole variable domain, filled in from reference TRBV5-1 and TRBJ2-2, reads KAGVTQTPRYLIKTRGQQVTLSCSPISGHRSVSWYQQTPGQGLQFLFEYFSETQRNKGNFPGRFSGRQFSNSRSEMNVSTLELGDSALYLCASSSRTSGTGELFFGEGSRLTVL.